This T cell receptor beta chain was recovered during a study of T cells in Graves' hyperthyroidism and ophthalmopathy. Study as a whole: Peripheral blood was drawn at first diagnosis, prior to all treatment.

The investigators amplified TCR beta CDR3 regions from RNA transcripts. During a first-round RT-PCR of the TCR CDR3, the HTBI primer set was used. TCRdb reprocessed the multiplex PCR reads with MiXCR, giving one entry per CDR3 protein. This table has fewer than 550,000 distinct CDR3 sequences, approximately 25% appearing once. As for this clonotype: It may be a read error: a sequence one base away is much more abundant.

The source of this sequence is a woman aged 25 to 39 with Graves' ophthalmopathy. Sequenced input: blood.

The CDR3 here is CASSLSTLGNYEQCF. The CDR3 DNA sequence: TGTGCCAGCAGTTTATCAACGCTCGGAAACTACGAGCAGTGCTTC. The chain has TRBV27 and TRBJ2-7; D gene uncertain. Per germline, CDR1 MNHEY and CDR2 SMNVEV (reference sequence). This CDR3 has 15 residues.